What follows is one T cell receptor (beta chain) and its context. Its specificity is unknown. This entry belongs to a study of identifying expanded T cells in peripheral blood. Study results and limitations: Across healthy donors, higher total template counts meant significantly greater roughly two-week count variance.

TCRdb keeps only in-frame clones here, not all; method: immunoSEQ multiplex PCR. The sample lists about 94,000 clones; nearly 90% were seen once. This CDR3 comprises 14 residues. Germline CDR1 and CDR2: LNHDA and SQIVND (reference sequence). With 0 bases removed from V and 3 bases from J, the gap between germline ends came to 5 bases. This clonotype originated in a person between 18 and 75 years old in good health. The genes are TRBV19 and TRBJ2-2; D is uncertain. Material for sequencing was blood. Here the CDR3 DNA reads TGTGCCAGTAGTATAGAGTTGGACACCGGGGAGCTGTTTTTT. It codes for CASSIELDTGELFF.